This T cell receptor beta chain was recorded in a study of blood T cell repertoires in COVID-19. The V and J ends lost 1 base and 6 bases, in that order; junction bases with no gene match: 4. Germline V gene data show CDR1 as LGHNA and CDR2 as YNFKEQ. The CDR3 extends over 14 amino acids. Only in-frame clones appear in the TCRdb table, and some are missing; sequencing was by immunoSEQ multiplex PCR. The table has around 260,000 clones, more than 70% seen once. The clonotype originates from a woman in her forties or fifties with acute or convalescent COVID-19. Material for sequencing was peripheral blood. The genes are TRBV4-2 and TRBJ1-2; 8 positions agree with TRBD1. The CDR3 bases are TGTGCCAGCAGCCAAGGGTCACAGGGGGATGGCTACACCTTC. This sequence encodes CASSQGSQGDGYTF.